This entry is about one T cell receptor beta chain. This CDR3 has 17 amino acids. V was pared by 5 bases and J by 7 bases, with 17 bases of the junction left unmatched. Germline CDR1 is MNHEY and CDR2 is SVGEGT. Profiled with immunoSEQ multiplex PCR; TCRdb holds only in-frame clones, not every one. Seen here are around 300,000 clones, about nine tenths observed once, and the top ten hold just under 0.95%. These data are taken from a study of blood T cell repertoires in COVID-19. Study at large: The United States, Italy and Spain supplied acute and convalescent COVID-19 samples.

This rearrangement joins TRBV6-2 or TRBV6-3 to TRBJ2-3, with 8 bases that match TRBD2. The TCR sequence derives from a woman aged 40 to 49 who had recovered from COVID-19. Sequenced sample: peripheral blood. CDR3 loop: CASSPIPLTAGVNTQYF. The CDR3 nucleotides are TGTGCCAGCAGTCCCATCCCCCTTACAGCGGGAGTGAATACGCAGTATTTT.